A selection of T cell receptor beta chains follows, all from one sample in a study of molecular identifiers for immune sequencing clone quantification. TCRdb analysed the PCR reads with MiXCR anew, one entry per CDR3 protein. The data hold some 320,000 distinct CDR3 sequences, with roughly 23% observed a single time. Source material: naive CD8+ T cells from blood, with Jurkat cell RNA spiked in. Receptors were obtained from a human donor in good health. Some libraries in this study had Jurkat cell RNA spiked in. The CDR3 runs from the conserved cysteine through the conserved F or W. The order of the fields is clone size, J gene, V gene, CDR3 protein. Expanded clones get a size class; other rows say once, few or many, or leave the size out.

. | TRBJ2-7 | TRBV6-2/TRBV6-3 | CASSYGQDLYEQYF
. | TRBJ1-1 | TRBV4-3 | CASSQDQFVTEAFF
many | TRBJ1-1 | TRBV5-1 | CASSLRQGNTEAFF
many | TRBJ1-1 | TRBV19 | CASSIASGNSEAFF
many | TRBJ2-5 | TRBV5-1 | CASSLAEIGQETQYF
. | TRBJ2-3 | TRBV19 | CASRTRLEPDTQYF
. | TRBJ1-6 | TRBV4-3 | CASSQDCAGSSYNSPLHF
few | TRBJ1-5 | TRBV6-2/TRBV6-3 | CASSPRAGYNQPQHF
. | TRBJ2-3 | TRBV30 | CAWTLDISEFTDTQYF
many | TRBJ2-2 | TRBV13 | CASSLPFTGELFF
few | TRBJ2-7 | TRBV7-6 | CASSLVSAGSVDEQYF
. | TRBJ2-7 | TRBV20-1 | CSARDEQGGYEQYF
few | TRBJ1-5 | TRBV7-8 | CASPHGGEDQPQHF
few | TRBJ2-1 | TRBV3-1 | CASSQPTGVSSYNEQFF
few | TRBJ2-3 | TRBV9 | CASSGPRRGPYRVTDTQYF
. | TRBJ2-3 | TRBV25-1 | CASSSSVTDTQYF
many | TRBJ2-7 | TRBV6-5 | CASSYSGQGDEQYF
many | TRBJ2-3 | TRBV20-1 | CSAKLAAPTDTQYF
. | TRBJ2-6 | TRBV20-1 | CSASNPGTGALTSLAANVLTF
many | TRBJ1-1 | TRBV12-5 | CASGIEGAEAFF
. | TRBJ2-3 | TRBV10-3 | CAISEQGIPDTQYF
few | TRBJ2-1 | TRBV11-1 | CASSSTLADEQFF
. | TRBJ2-3 | TRBV4-3 | CASSQDWSTDTQYF
. | TRBJ2-2 | TRBV18 | CASSPQTSVDTGELFF
few | TRBJ2-7 | TRBV7-9 | CASSPGRATPYEQYF
few | TRBJ2-1 | TRBV7-3 | CASSLFERELGPYEQFF
many | TRBJ2-7 | TRBV7-2 | CASSFGGAGEQYF